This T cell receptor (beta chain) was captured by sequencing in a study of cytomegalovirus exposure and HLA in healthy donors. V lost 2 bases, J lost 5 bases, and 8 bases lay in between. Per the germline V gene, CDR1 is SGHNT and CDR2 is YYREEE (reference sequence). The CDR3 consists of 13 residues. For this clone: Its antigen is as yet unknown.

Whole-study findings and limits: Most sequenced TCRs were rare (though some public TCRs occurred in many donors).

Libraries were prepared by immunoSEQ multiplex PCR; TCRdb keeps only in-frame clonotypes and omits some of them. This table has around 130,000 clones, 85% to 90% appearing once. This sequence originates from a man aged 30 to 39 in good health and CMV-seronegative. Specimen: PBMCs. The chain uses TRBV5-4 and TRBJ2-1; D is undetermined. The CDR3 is CASSFSADNEQFF. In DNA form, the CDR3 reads TGTGCCAGCAGCTTTTCTGCGGACAATGAGCAGTTCTTC.